This paragraph covers one T cell receptor (beta chain) sequence. This specimen comes from a study of blood T cell repertoires in COVID-19. On the study more broadly: The origin of the acute and convalescent COVID-19 samples was the United States, Italy and Spain. PBMCs, B-cell-depleted T cells, or T cells provided the cDNA or gDNA that made up the material.

V lost 4 bases, J lost 2 bases, and 9 bases lay in between. The CDR3 has 14 residues. Per germline, CDR1 KGHDR and CDR2 SFDVKD. Original methodology: Cell counts per sample came from amplifying reference gene primers. The protocol was immunoSEQ multiplex PCR, while the TCRdb copy is restricted to in-frame clones and leaves out a portion. V and J calls and clone size are copied from that table; D and trimming were computed from the DNA. This table has 230,000 or so clones, more than 65% appearing once. Specimen: peripheral blood. The sequence was obtained from a woman between 35 and 50 years old who had recovered from COVID-19. The gene calls are TRBV24-1 and TRBJ2-3; possible D gene TRBD2, 6 bases. CDR3 coding DNA: TGTGCCACCAGTGACAGGACTAACACAGATACGCAGTATTTT. Its translation: CATSDRTNTDTQYF.